This T cell receptor beta chain was retrieved from a study of T cells in Graves' hyperthyroidism and ophthalmopathy. Across the study: Peripheral blood was secured at the point of initial diagnosis, before any treatment.

This clonotype was seen ten or more times. Its specificity is unknown. General observations from the study: The authors' 13 V-J model separated ophthalmopathy from stable hyperthyroidism.

Researchers amplified the TCR beta CDR3 regions from RNA transcripts. The HTBI set primed first-round TCR CDR3 RT-PCR. TCRdb ran MiXCR on the multiplex PCR reads and lists one entry per CDR3 protein. The profile shows 690,000 or so distinct CDR3 sequences, 18% of them singletons. Source material: blood. This sequence was found in a woman aged 50 to 60 with Graves' hyperthyroidism that later progressed to Graves' ophthalmopathy.

CDR3 loop: CSARGEQGPYDIQYF. CDR3 DNA: TGCAGTGCTAGGGGAGAACAGGGTCCCTACGACATTCAGTACTTC. V usage is TRBV20-1 and J usage is TRBJ2-4; possibly TRBD1 for D (6 bases). Trimming cost V 3 bases and J 8 bases, with 20 bases left between them. In germline, CDR1 is DFQATT, CDR2 SNEGSKA (reference sequence). The CDR3 is 15 amino acids.